This record looks at one TCR beta chain sequence and its context. The antigen remains undetermined. Using its own MiXCR run on the reads, TCRdb lists one record per CDR3 protein. The table records approximately 500,000 distinct CDR3 sequences, 16% of them present only once. Germline V gives CDR1 SNHLY, CDR2 FYNNEI. The CDR3 length is 14 residues. V was pared by 4 bases and J by 0 bases, with 7 bases between. This entry belongs to a study of T cell repertoires in cytomegalovirus infection. Study at large: CMV infection plus the matching HLA type was flagged by public TCR beta signatures.

General study results and limits: Clonotypes of TCR beta that were HLA-C-restricted and CMV-specific dominated the ex vivo response. Carriers of CMV plus the relevant HLA were identified by cumulative public TCR beta family frequency.

This chain uses TRBV2 with TRBJ2-4; D ambiguous. The source is a human donor in good health (CMV status not recorded). Some clones in this sample may be carry-over from other donors' samples. The specimen was CD8+ T cells from PBMCs. In nucleotides, the CDR3 is TGTGCCAGCAGTGCAGTCCGAGCCAAAAACATTCAGTACTTC. The encoded protein is CASSAVRAKNIQYF. Based on the CDR3 plus reference TRBV2 and TRBJ2-4, the full variable domain is EPEVTQTPSHQVTQMGQEVILRCVPISNHLYFYWYRQILGQKVEFLVSFYNNEISEKSEIFDDQFSVERPDGSNFTLKIRSTKLEDSAMYFCASSAVRAKNIQYFGAGTRLSVL.